This T cell receptor beta chain was retrieved from a study of blood T cell repertoires in COVID-19. About the research overall: Sites across the United States, Italy and Spain contributed samples from acute and convalescent COVID-19. T cells, B-cell-depleted T cells, or PBMCs provided the cDNA or gDNA that served as material.

In the source study's methods: From reference gene primer amplification, estimates of nucleated cell counts were derived. The method was immunoSEQ multiplex PCR; TCRdb's version includes in-frame clones alone and lacks a portion of them. V, J and clone size were drawn from that table, and D and trimming were deduced from the DNA. Of 220,000 or so clones listed, roughly 86% were seen once; the top ten hold more than 8.5%. Trimming shortened V by 4 bases and J by 6 bases, and 11 bases separated the two germline ends. The CDR3 is 13 residues long. Germline V CDR1 and CDR2: SGHRS, YFSETQ. Seattle patient enrollment occurred during active infection, with longitudinal follow-up thereafter. This clone showed up just once.

The source material was peripheral blood. This TCR was recovered from a woman in her fifties or sixties with COVID-19, enrolled during active disease. The rearrangement uses TRBV5-1 and TRBJ1-5, with D perhaps TRBD1 (6 bases). The CDR3 DNA reads TGCGCCAGCAGCCAGGGGCTTGGTCAGCCCCAGCATTTT. Translation: CASSQGLGQPQHF.